The clone carrying this T cell receptor beta chain appeared a single time. Its antigen is still unknown. This record comes from a study of cytomegalovirus exposure and HLA in healthy donors. Vbeta (60) and Jbeta (13) primers were used in the PCR. The method was immunoSEQ multiplex PCR; TCRdb's version includes in-frame clones alone and lacks a portion of them. Here the sample spans 150,000 to 200,000 clones, about 73% being singletons. Study-level results: The study reported that TCR beta sequences accurately predicted HLA-A and HLA-B alleles in most subjects. Segments of the TCR beta V type were, in most cases, productive about 87% or about 30% of the time in an earlier analysis.

CDR3 length: 15 residues. V lost 0 bases and J 1 base, leaving 11 bases between the germline ends. Per the germline V gene, CDR1 is SGDLS and CDR2 is YYNGEE. This chain links TRBV9 with TRBJ2-7; D gene uncertain. The sample consisted of PBMCs. The TCR originated in a woman aged 50 to 65 in good health and CMV-seropositive. The CDR3 reads CASSVGAGKSYEQYF. CDR3 nucleotides: TGTGCCAGCAGCGTAGGGGCAGGAAAGTCCTACGAGCAGTACTTC.